Presented here are 23 T cell receptor beta chains from one specimen sequenced in a study of CD8 T cells in Susac syndrome. An amount of RNA that ranged from roughly 0.5 to 1 ug was reverse transcribed with random hexamers. TCRdb ran MiXCR on the immunoSEQ multiplex PCR reads and lists one entry per CDR3 protein. The sample includes a few hundred thousand distinct CDR3 sequences, around 96% of them seen just once. The sequenced sample was CD4+ T cells from PBMCs. The receptors stem from a human donor with multiple sclerosis.

In this sample, this clonotype turned up once. This chain uses TRBV29-1 with TRBJ1-1, with unresolved D. This CDR3 contains 13 residues. The V gene lost 6 bases and the J gene lost 6 bases, with 17 bases spanning the gap. Germline assignment: CDR1 SQVTM and CDR2 ANQGSEA. The CDR3: CSVTGSPSPEAFF. For the CDR3, the DNA is TGCAGCGTGACGGGATCCCCTAGCCCTGAAGCTTTCTTT.

The rearrangement joins TRBV29-1 to TRBJ2-2, with 8 bases identical to TRBD1. This CDR3 is built from 15 residues. Germline V lookup: CDR1 SQVTM, CDR2 ANQGSEA. J lost 2 bases, V lost 7 bases, and 9 bases had no gene match. CDR3 region: CSAGQGTINTGELFF. As DNA, the CDR3 is TGCAGCGCCGGACAGGGAACAATCAACACCGGGGAGCTGTTTTTT.

This chain connects TRBV29-1 to TRBJ1-6; a possible D gene is TRBD1 (6 bases). Germline V gene sequence: CDR1 SQVTM, CDR2 ANQGSEA. The CDR3 is 13 amino acids. V gave up 7 bases and J gave up 7 bases, with 14 bases separating them. CDR3 loop: CSATTGPNSPLHF. The CDR3 region has the DNA TGCAGCGCCACAACAGGGCCAAATTCACCCCTCCACTTT.

The chain carries TRBV2 and TRBJ2-2; no reliable D call. The germline gives CDR1 SNHLY, CDR2 FYNNEI. V was trimmed by 7 bases and J by 4 bases, leaving 13 bases between them. The CDR3 runs to 14 residues. CDR3 nucleotides: TGTGCCAGCAAGGAGAAAGGGTTCACCGGGGAGCTGTTTTTT. Translation: CASKEKGFTGELFF. Looking up the rest from reference TRBV2 and TRBJ2-2 gives the full variable domain: EPEVTQTPSHQVTQMGQEVILRCVPISNHLYFYWYRQILGQKVEFLVSFYNNEISEKSEIFDDQFSVERPDGSNFTLKIRSTKLEDSAMYFCASKEKGFTGELFFGEGSRLTVL.

The chain combines TRBV7-6 with TRBJ2-3, with 7 bases matching TRBD2. The CDR3 runs to 15 residues. Germline lookup yields CDR1 SGHVS and CDR2 FNYEAQ. After removal of 0 bases from V and 5 bases from J, the junction contained 5 bases not matched to a gene. This CDR3 is CASSLAGLVGDTQYF. CDR3 nucleotides: TGTGCCAGCAGCTTAGCCGGACTAGTAGGAGATACGCAGTATTTT. The whole variable domain, remainder taken from reference TRBV7-6 and TRBJ2-3, is GAGVSQSPRYKVTKRGQDVALRCDPISGHVSLYWYRQALGQGPEFLTYFNYEAQQDKSGLPNDRFSAERPEGSISTLTIQRTEQRDSAMYRCASSLAGLVGDTQYFGPGTRLTVL.

The CDR3 DNA sequence: TGCAGCGTTGGGACCTATGGCTACACCTTC. Translating it yields CSVGTYGYTF. This chain uses TRBV29-1 with TRBJ1-2; D is ambiguous. Trimming cost V 4 bases and J 4 bases, with 4 bases left between them. Germline V gene data show CDR1 as SQVTM and CDR2 as ANQGSEA. CDR3 length: 10 residues.

The chain has TRBV27 and TRBJ2-7; TRBD2 agrees at 10 bases. CDR1 and CDR2 from the germline V gene are MNHEY and SMNVEV (reference sequence). V lost 3 bases and J lost 4; bases outside the gene matches: 12. The CDR3 contains 17 residues. The CDR3 region has the DNA TGTGCCAGCAGTTTTAAAGTGAGCGGGAGGGCCAGATACGAGCAGTACTTC. Protein: CASSFKVSGRARYEQYF.

Of note for this clonotype: A junction boundary mismatches the germline segment, possibly from a read error. The genes are TRBV2 and TRBJ1-6; D uncertain. Germline V gene sequence: CDR1 SNHLY, CDR2 FYNNEI. There are 12 residues in the CDR3. The CDR3 region has the DNA TGTGCCAGCAGTGAAAATCGGACCCCACCCCGCTTT. As protein: CASSENRTPPRF.

This clonotype has more than one count but fewer than ten. One end of the junction does not line up with germline, which may come from a read error. The chain links TRBV7-7 to TRBJ2-2; D gene unclear. The length of the CDR3 is 12 residues. In germline, CDR1 is SSHAT, CDR2 FNYEAQ (reference sequence). As DNA, the CDR3 is TGTGCTAGCAGCCTCAGTAGCGGGGAGCTGTTTTTT. Its protein is CASSLSSGELFF.

The chain is built from TRBV9 and TRBJ2-7; possible D gene TRBD1, 5 bases. CDR3 length: 13 residues. Germline CDR1 SGDLS, CDR2 YYNGEE. With 0 bases removed from V and 6 bases from J, the gap between germline ends came to 10 bases. The CDR3 nucleotides read TGTGCCAGCAGCGTAGATCAGGGCGGCGAGCAGTACTTC. Translating it yields CASSVDQGGEQYF.

The chain links TRBV6-5 to TRBJ2-3; TRBD2 aligns across 9 bases. CDR3 length: 14 residues. Trimming cost V 8 bases and J 4 bases; bases outside gene matches: 7. CDR1 and CDR2 (germline): MNHEY, SVGAGI. Here the CDR3 reads CASWAGGLADTQYF. The CDR3 coding sequence is TGTGCCAGCTGGGCGGGGGGGTTAGCAGATACGCAGTATTTT.

The chain carries TRBV15 and TRBJ2-1, with a tentative D call TRBD2 (5 bases). V was pared by 1 base and J by 4 bases, with 17 bases between. Germline V gene lookup returns CDR1 LNHNV and CDR2 YYDKDF (reference sequence). The CDR3 runs 17 residues. This chain's CDR3 is CATSRAPSTGRYNEQFF. DNA of the CDR3: TGTGCCACCAGCAGAGCCCCAAGCACTGGGAGATACAATGAGCAGTTCTTC.

The gene calls are TRBV9 and TRBJ2-7, with 7 bases lining up with TRBD2. CDR3 length: 13 amino acids. V lost 4 bases and J lost 4; bases outside the gene matches: 5. Germline lookup yields CDR1 SGDLS and CDR2 YYNGEE. CDR3 sequence reads: CASSTAGSYEQYF. In DNA, the CDR3 is TGTGCCAGCAGCACAGCGGGGTCATACGAGCAGTACTTC.

V gene TRBV28 combines with J gene TRBJ2-7, with 7 bases that match TRBD2. Germline CDR1 and CDR2: MDHEN and SYDVKM. The CDR3 consists of 14 residues. The ends lost 5 bases at V and 3 bases at J; junction bases unmatched: 7. The CDR3 protein is CASSPPGGDYEQYF. Here the CDR3 DNA reads TGTGCCAGCAGTCCTCCTGGGGGGGACTACGAGCAGTACTTC.

This clonotype occurred once. The chain carries TRBV2 and TRBJ2-3; TRBD1 agrees at 7 bases. This CDR3 region has 13 residues. In germline, CDR1 is SNHLY, CDR2 FYNNEI. With V trimmed by 6 bases and J by 1 base, 1 base remained unmatched. The CDR3 DNA reads as TGTGCCAGCAGGGGGACAGGCACAGATACGCAGTATTTT. Its translation is CASRGTGTDTQYF.

The rearrangement joins TRBV7-9 to TRBJ2-7, with no clear D. Trimming removed 5 bases at V and 5 bases at J, with 7 bases between. Germline lookup yields CDR1 SEHNR and CDR2 FQNEAQ (reference sequence). The CDR3 consists of 11 residues. For the CDR3, the DNA is TGTGCCAGCAGCCGTACAAACGAGCAGTACTTC. This sequence encodes CASSRTNEQYF.

This clonotype was counted between two and nine times. The V call is TRBV12-3 or TRBV12-4, the J call TRBJ2-6; D unresolved. This CDR3 comprises 14 residues. Trimming pared 5 bases from V and 1 base from J, leaving 6 bases between. Written as DNA, the CDR3 is TGTGCCAGCAGTCCAACTTCTGGGGCCAACGTCCTGACTTTC. This encodes CASSPTSGANVLTF.

The rearrangement uses TRBV29-1 and TRBJ2-5; TRBD2 matches 8 bases. With V trimmed by 4 bases and J by 5 bases, 12 bases remained unmatched. The CDR3 is made up of 15 amino acids. The germline V gene encodes CDR1 SQVTM and CDR2 ANQGSEA. As DNA, the CDR3 is TGCAGCGTTGTCGAGGGAGCGGGAGTAGGCGAGACCCAGTACTTC. Its translation: CSVVEGAGVGETQYF. Based on the CDR3 plus reference TRBV29-1 and TRBJ2-5, the full variable domain is SAVISQKPSRDICQRGTSLTIQCQVDSQVTMMFWYRQQPGQSLTLIATANQGSEATYESGFVIDKFPISRPNLTFSTLTVSNMSPEDSSIYLCSVVEGAGVGETQYFGPGTRLLVL.

The chain recombines TRBV6-5 with TRBJ2-6; the D is unclear. Per germline, CDR1 MNHEY and CDR2 SVGAGI. This CDR3 is built from 16 residues. Trimming cost V 0 bases and J 2 bases, with 8 bases left between them. CDR3 nucleotides: TGTGCCAGCAGTTACTCTGGAAGGCCTGGGGCCAACGTCCTGACTTTC. It is translated as CASSYSGRPGANVLTF.

This clonotype was detected once. This chain uses TRBV20-1 with TRBJ2-6; D is ambiguous. The CDR3 runs to 14 residues. Germline lookup yields CDR1 DFQATT and CDR2 SNEGSKA (reference sequence). V lost 6 bases and J lost 0, with 9 bases in between. The CDR3 nucleotides are TGCAGTGCCCAGGAAGGCTCTGGGGCCAACGTCCTGACTTTC. Protein: CSAQEGSGANVLTF.

The rearrangement uses TRBV28 and TRBJ2-3; 8 bases line up with TRBD1. The CDR3 loop spans 14 amino acids. The V gene's germline CDR1 is MDHEN and CDR2 SYDVKM. Trimming cost V 5 bases and J 2 bases; bases outside gene matches: 3. CDR3 bases: TGTGCCAGCAGTCCAGGGGGCTTCACAGATACGCAGTATTTT. It translates to CASSPGGFTDTQYF.

This clonotype was seen only once. The rearrangement joins TRBV27 to TRBJ1-5, with D possibly TRBD1 on 6 matching bases. Germline V gene data show CDR1 as MNHEY and CDR2 as SMNVEV (reference sequence). The CDR3 consists of 14 residues. Deletions cut 3 bases from V and 4 bases from J, with 10 bases between. In DNA, the CDR3 is TGTGCCAGCAGTTTCGCAGGGGTGAATCAGCCCCAGCATTTT. Protein product: CASSFAGVNQPQHF.

The chain recombines TRBV30 with TRBJ2-5; D is uncertain. CDR3 size: 12 residues. V was shortened by 1 base and J by 5 bases, with 8 bases between the two germline ends. In germline, CDR1 is GTSNPN, CDR2 SVGIG (reference sequence). The DNA for the CDR3 is TGTGCCTGGAGTGGATCGGACGAGACCCAGTACTTC. Translated: CAWSGSDETQYF.